The following is a T cell receptor beta chain sequence with its context. The target of this receptor is not known. There are no base qualities to consult, and no much larger clone falls within one base. This entry is derived from a study of CD8 T cells in Susac syndrome (dated 2019 in TCRdb). The study in broad terms: Repertoire sequencing was used to test whether CD8+ T cell activation and differentiation in Susac syndrome was antigen driven. Clonality of the CD8+ T cell repertoire was compared between around eleven healthy donors, roughly 14 Susac syndrome patients and 15 or so multiple sclerosis patients.

Peripheral blood CD8+ and CD4+ T cells from healthy donors, Susac syndrome patients and multiple sclerosis patients were profiled by high-throughput TCR beta sequencing. Treatment-naive patients with stable or active relapsing-remitting disease fulfilling revised McDonald criteria were used as multiple sclerosis controls. Bulk CD8+ and CD4+ T cells were purified magnetically by negative isolation, whereas CD8+ TEMRA cells were enriched by FACS. Blood was drawn into EDTA tubes, processed within 24 hours, and PBMCs were isolated by density gradient centrifugation. PBMCs intended for TCR sequencing were cryopreserved in liquid nitrogen and thawed later in a water bath at 37 degrees C. The sorted or isolated CD4+, CD8+ and CD8+ TEMRA cells had a purity of 90% or higher. Beyond this particular receptor, the publication reports: The number of individuals in the TCR sequencing and HLA analysis was recognized as being relatively small.

CDR1 and CDR2 (KGHDR, SFDVKD) derive from the germline V gene. V loses 2 bases at its end and J loses 0 bases; junction bases beyond the gene matches: 15. The CDR3 goes from the cysteine to the phenylalanine over 22 residues. Only the CDR3 region is kept as DNA, spanning 66 bases read in frame from base 1. RNA was extracted using the RNeasy kit, and about 0.45 to 1 microgram was reverse transcribed with random hexamers. The immunoSEQ multiplex PCR assay, covering 54 Vbeta and 13 Jbeta segments, was used to amplify TCR beta CDR3 regions. PCR amplification bias was corrected using a synthetic template baseline for primer optimization and computational correction. Per the authors' processing: Reads were assigned to V, D and J genes according to IMGT and analyzed in immunoSEQ Analyzer, with only productive sequences retained. Clonality was calculated as one minus the Shannon entropy normalized by log2 of the number of productive unique sequences. For each patient and control, public and private clones were evaluated among the 100 most prevalent clones. Susac-specific clones were defined as absent from healthy and MS cohorts, about 1,100 published viral clones and other ImmuneACCESS disease sequences. The public reads were reanalyzed by TCRdb: fastp trimming at Q25, MiXCR alignment, in-frame beta chains only. When rows share a CDR3 protein, they turn into one entry using the most common DNA and genes. The V and J calls follow TCRdb's processing rather than the paper's. In this sample the table shows about 50,000 distinct CDR3 sequences, just over 90% of which occur a single time. The leading ten clones occupy around 0.55% of the sample.

The sample taken for sequencing was CD8+ T cells from PBMCs. The rearrangement joined TRBV24-1 to TRBJ2-2; TRBD2 aligns with 12 central bases. This TCR was sampled from a human donor with multiple sclerosis. The DNA sequence is as follows: TGTGCCACCAGTGATTCCCTGACTAGCGGGGGTTCCATAGCCCCGAACACCGGGGAGCTGTTTTTT. This encodes CATSDSLTSGGSIAPNTGELFF.